These 3 T cell receptor beta chains came from one sample sequenced in a study of blood T cell repertoires in COVID-19. Only in-frame clones appear in the TCRdb table, and some are missing; sequencing was by immunoSEQ multiplex PCR. The table has about 250,000 clones, approximately 84% seen once; the top ten hold approximately 14%. The specimen sequenced was peripheral blood. Receptor source: a person aged 65-85 years with COVID-19, enrolled during active disease.

The chain is built from TRBV4-3 and TRBJ1-2; D gene ambiguous. From germline, CDR1 is LGHNA and CDR2 YSLEER. The V and J ends lost 4 bases and 2 bases respectively, with 14 bases between them. The length of the CDR3 is 15 residues. For the CDR3, the DNA is TGCGCCAGCAGCCGCCTAAGGGAGCAGAACTATGGCTACACCTTC. This sequence encodes CASSRLREQNYGYTF.

This rearrangement joins TRBV5-4 to TRBJ1-4, with D hard to call. The CDR3 length is 14 residues. Germline loops: CDR1 SGHNT, CDR2 YYREEE (reference sequence). The V end lost 4 bases, the J end lost 7 bases, and 14 bases lay between the germline ends. The CDR3 sequence is CASSPGQSGEKLFF. The CDR3 coding sequence is TGTGCCAGCAGCCCGGGCCAAAGCGGTGAAAAACTGTTTTTT. Combining the CDR3 with reference TRBV5-4 and TRBJ1-4 gives the whole variable domain ETGVTQSPTHLIKTRGQQVTLRCSSQSGHNTVSWYQQALGQGPQFIFQYYREEENGRGNFPPRFSGLQFPNYSSELNVNALELDDSALYLCASSPGQSGEKLFFGSGTQLSVL.

On this clone: The junction departs from germline at one end; a sequencing error may be responsible. The rearrangement links TRBV12-3 or TRBV12-4 to TRBJ1-2; 7 bases are shared with TRBD1. The length of the CDR3 is 11 residues. This chain's CDR3 is CASSSYPDRNF. The CDR3 region has the DNA TGTGCCAGCAGTTCATATCCGGACAGGAATTTC.